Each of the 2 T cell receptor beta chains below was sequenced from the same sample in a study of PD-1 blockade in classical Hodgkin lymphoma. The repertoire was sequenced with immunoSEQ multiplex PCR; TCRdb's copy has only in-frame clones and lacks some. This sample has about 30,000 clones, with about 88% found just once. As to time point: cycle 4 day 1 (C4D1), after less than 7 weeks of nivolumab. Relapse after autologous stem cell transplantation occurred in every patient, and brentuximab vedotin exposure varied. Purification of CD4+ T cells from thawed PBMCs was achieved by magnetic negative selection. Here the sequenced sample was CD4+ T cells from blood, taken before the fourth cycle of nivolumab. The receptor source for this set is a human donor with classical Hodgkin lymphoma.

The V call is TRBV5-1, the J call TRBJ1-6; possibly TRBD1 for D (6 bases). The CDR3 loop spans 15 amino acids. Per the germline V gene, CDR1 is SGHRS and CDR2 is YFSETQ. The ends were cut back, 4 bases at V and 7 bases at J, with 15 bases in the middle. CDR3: CASSVEGVTNSPLHF. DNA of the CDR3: TGCGCCAGCAGCGTGGAGGGGGTCACCAATTCACCCCTCCACTTT.

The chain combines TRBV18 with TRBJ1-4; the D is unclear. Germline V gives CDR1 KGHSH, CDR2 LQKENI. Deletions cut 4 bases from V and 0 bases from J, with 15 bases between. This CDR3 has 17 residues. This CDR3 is CASSRNGIVATNEKLFF. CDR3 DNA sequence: TGTGCCAGCTCACGGAATGGGATAGTGGCAACTAATGAAAAACTGTTTTTT.